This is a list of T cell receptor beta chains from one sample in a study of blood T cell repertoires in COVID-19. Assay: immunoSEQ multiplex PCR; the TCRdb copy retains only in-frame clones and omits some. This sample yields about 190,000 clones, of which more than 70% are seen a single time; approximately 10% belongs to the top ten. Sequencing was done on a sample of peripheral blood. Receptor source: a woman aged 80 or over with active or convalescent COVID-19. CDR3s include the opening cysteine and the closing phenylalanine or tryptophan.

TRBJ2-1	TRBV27	CASSPAGLAGGNEQFF
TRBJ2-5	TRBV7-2	CASSSSPGLAGRDQYF
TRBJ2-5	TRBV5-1	CASSLWAVQETQYF
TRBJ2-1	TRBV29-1	CSVQGLAGGIDEQFF
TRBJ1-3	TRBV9	CASSPPGVSSGNTIYF
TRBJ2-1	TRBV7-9	CASSFSGTSGREEQFF
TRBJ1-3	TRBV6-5	CASSSQGLGNTIYF
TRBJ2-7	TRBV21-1	CASPTGSSYEQYF
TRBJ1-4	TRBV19	CASSWDSSEKLFF
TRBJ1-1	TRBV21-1	CASSKFPGQQNTEAFF
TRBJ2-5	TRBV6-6	CATAGVIETQYF
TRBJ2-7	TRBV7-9	CASSLNEGGSYEQYF
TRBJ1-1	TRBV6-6	CASSYQDTEAFF
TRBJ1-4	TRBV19	CASRRTAGEKLFF
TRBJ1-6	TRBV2	CASLRSNSPLHF
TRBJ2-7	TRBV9	CASSVDSGSGFYEQYF